This T cell receptor (beta chain) emerged from a study of blood T cell repertoires in COVID-19. About the study: Sites across the United States, Italy and Spain contributed samples from acute and convalescent COVID-19. From T cells, B-cell-depleted T cells, or PBMCs came the material, which was cDNA or gDNA.

The V gene lost 2 bases and the J gene lost 4 bases, with 10 bases spanning the gap. Germline V gene lookup returns CDR1 SGDLS and CDR2 YYNGEE. The CDR3 consists of 14 residues. This clone has only a few counts. Per the original methods: Reference gene primers were amplified, and this amplification served to estimate nucleated cell counts. Data came from immunoSEQ multiplex PCR; TCRdb stores just in-frame clones and leaves some out. The V and J calls and clone size come from that table; D and trimming were worked out from the DNA. The table includes approximately 230,000 clones, nearly 90% detected once.

The chain carries TRBV9 and TRBJ2-1; unclear D gene. Material for sequencing was peripheral blood. This TCR was sampled from a man in his late teens or twenties with active or convalescent COVID-19. CDR3 residues: CASSVNLDYNEQFF. CDR3 bases: TGTGCCAGCAGCGTTAATCTAGATTACAATGAGCAGTTCTTC.